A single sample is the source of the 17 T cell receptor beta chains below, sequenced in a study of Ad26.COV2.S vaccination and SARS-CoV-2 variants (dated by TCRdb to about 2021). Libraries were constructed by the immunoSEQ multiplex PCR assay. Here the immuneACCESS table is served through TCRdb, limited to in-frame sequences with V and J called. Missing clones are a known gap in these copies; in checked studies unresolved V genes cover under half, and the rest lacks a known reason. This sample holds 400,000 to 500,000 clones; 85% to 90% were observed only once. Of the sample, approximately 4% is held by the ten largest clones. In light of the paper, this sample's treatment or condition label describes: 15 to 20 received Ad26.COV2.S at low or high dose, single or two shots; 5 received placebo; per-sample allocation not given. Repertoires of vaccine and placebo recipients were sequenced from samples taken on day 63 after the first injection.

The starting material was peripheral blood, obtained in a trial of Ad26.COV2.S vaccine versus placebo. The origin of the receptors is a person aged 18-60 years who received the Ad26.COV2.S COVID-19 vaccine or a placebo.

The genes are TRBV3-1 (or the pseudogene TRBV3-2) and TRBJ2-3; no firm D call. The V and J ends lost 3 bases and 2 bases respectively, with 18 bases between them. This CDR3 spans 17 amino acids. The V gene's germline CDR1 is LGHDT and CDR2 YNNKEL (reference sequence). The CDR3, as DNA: TGTGCCAGCAGCCAGGATTATCGGATGTTGGCCACAGATACGCAGTATTTT. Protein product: CASSQDYRMLATDTQYF.

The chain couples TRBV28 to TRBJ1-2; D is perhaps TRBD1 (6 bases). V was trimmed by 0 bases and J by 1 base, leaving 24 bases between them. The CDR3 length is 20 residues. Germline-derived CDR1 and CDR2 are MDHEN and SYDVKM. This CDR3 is CASSLWSGTLRVGDNYGYTF. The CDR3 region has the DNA TGTGCCAGCAGTTTATGGTCCGGGACATTACGGGTAGGCGATAACTATGGCTACACCTTC.

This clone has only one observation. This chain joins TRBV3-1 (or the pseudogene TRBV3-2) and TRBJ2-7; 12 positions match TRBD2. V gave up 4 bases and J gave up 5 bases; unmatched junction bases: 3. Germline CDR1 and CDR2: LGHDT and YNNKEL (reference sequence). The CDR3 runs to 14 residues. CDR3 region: CASSRTSGANEQYF. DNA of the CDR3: TGTGCCAGCAGCCGGACTAGCGGGGCTAACGAGCAGTACTTC.

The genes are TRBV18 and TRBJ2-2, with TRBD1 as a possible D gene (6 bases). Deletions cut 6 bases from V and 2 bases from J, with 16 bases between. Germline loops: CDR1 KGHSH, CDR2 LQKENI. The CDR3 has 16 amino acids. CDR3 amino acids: CASSPITGRNTGELFF. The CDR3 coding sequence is TGTGCCAGCTCCCCGATCACAGGGAGAAACACCGGGGAGCTGTTTTTT.

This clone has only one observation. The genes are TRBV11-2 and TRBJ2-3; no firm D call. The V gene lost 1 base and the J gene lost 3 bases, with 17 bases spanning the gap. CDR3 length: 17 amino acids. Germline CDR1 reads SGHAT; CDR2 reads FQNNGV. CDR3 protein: CASSLGFKTPETDTQYF. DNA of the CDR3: TGTGCCAGCAGCTTAGGTTTTAAAACTCCCGAGACAGATACGCAGTATTTT.

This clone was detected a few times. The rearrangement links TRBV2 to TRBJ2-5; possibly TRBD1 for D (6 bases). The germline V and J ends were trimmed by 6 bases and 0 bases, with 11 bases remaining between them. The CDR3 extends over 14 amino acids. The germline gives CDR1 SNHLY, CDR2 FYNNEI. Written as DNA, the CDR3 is TGTGCCAGCAGATGGGACAAGTACCAAGAGACCCAGTACTTC. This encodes CASRWDKYQETQYF. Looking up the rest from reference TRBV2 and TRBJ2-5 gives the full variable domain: EPEVTQTPSHQVTQMGQEVILRCVPISNHLYFYWYRQILGQKVEFLVSFYNNEISEKSEIFDDQFSVERPDGSNFTLKIRSTKLEDSAMYFCASRWDKYQETQYFGPGTRLLVL.

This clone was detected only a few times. CDR3: CASSLEREQFF. DNA of the CDR3: TGTGCCAGCAGCTTGGAGCGGGAGCAGTTCTTC. The chain couples TRBV5-6 to TRBJ2-1, with a tentative D call TRBD2 (5 bases). Germline V gene lookup returns CDR1 SGHDT and CDR2 YYEEEE. Trimming stripped 0 bases from V and 10 bases from J, with 5 bases between. The CDR3 contains 11 residues. The variable domain in full, completed from reference TRBV5-6 and TRBJ2-1, reads DAGVTQSPTHLIKTRGQQVTLRCSPKSGHDTVSWYQQALGQGPQFIFQYYEEEERQRGNFPDRFSGHQFPNYSSELNVNALLLGDSALYLCASSLEREQFFGPGTRLTVL.

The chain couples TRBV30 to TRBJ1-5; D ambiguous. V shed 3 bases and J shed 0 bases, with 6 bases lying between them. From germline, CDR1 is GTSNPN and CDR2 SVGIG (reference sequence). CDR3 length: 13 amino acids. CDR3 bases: TGTGCCTGGAGAGATGATAGCAATCAGCCCCAGCATTTT. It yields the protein CAWRDDSNQPQHF.

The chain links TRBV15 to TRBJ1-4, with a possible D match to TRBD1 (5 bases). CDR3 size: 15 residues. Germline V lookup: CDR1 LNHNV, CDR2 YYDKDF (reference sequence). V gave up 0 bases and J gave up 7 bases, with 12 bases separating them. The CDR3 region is CATSRESGWGEKLFF. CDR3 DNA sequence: TGTGCCACCAGCAGAGAGTCAGGGTGGGGTGAAAAACTGTTTTTT.

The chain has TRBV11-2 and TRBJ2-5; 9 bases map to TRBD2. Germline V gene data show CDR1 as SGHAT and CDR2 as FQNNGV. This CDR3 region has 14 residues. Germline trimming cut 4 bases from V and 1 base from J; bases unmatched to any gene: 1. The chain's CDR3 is CASSWGLAQETQYF. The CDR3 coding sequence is TGTGCCAGCAGCTGGGGACTAGCCCAAGAGACCCAGTACTTC. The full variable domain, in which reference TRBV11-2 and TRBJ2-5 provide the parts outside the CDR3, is EAGVAQSPRYKIIEKRQSVAFWCNPISGHATLYWYQQILGQGPKLLIQFQNNGVVDDSQLPKDRFSAERLKGVDSTLKIQPAKLEDSAVYLCASSWGLAQETQYFGPGTRLLVL.

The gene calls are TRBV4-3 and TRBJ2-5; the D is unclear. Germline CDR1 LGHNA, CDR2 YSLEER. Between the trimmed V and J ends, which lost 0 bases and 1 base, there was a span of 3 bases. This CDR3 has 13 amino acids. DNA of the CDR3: TGCGCCAGCAGCCAAGACAGCCAAGAGACCCAGTACTTC. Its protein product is CASSQDSQETQYF.

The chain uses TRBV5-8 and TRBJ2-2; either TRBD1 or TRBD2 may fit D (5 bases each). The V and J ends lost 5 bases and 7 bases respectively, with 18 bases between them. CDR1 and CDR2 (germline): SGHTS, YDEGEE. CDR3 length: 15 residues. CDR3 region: CASRRNRGTLGELFF. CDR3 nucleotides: TGTGCCAGCAGACGTAACCGGGGCACACTCGGGGAGCTGTTTTTT.

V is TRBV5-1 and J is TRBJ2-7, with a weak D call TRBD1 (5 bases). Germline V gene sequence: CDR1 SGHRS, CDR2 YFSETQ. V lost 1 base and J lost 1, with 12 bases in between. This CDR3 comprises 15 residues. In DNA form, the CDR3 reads TGCGCCAGCAGCTTGAGTTGGCAGGGATCCTACGAGCAGTACTTC. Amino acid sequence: CASSLSWQGSYEQYF. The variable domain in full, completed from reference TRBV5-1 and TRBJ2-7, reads KAGVTQTPRYLIKTRGQQVTLSCSPISGHRSVSWYQQTPGQGLQFLFEYFSETQRNKGNFPGRFSGRQFSNSRSEMNVSTLELGDSALYLCASSLSWQGSYEQYFGPGTRLTVT.

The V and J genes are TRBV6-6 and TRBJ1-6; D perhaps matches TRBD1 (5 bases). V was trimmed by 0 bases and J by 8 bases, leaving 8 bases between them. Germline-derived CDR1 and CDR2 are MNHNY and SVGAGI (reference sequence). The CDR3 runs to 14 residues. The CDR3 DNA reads TGTGCCAGCAGTTACTCGGGGCTGGATTCACCCCTCCACTTT. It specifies CASSYSGLDSPLHF.

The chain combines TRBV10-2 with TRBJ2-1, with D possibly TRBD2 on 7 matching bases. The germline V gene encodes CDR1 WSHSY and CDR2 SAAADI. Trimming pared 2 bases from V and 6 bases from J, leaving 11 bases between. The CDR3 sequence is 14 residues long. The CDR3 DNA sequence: TGCGCCAGCAGTGAGAGAGGGGGGGCCAATGAGCAGTTCTTC. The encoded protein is CASSERGGANEQFF.

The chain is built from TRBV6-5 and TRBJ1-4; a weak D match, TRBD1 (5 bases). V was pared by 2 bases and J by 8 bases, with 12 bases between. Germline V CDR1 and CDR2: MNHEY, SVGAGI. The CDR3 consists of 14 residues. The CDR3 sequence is CASSYDARGEKLFF. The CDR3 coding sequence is TGTGCCAGCAGTTACGATGCGAGGGGAGAAAAACTGTTTTTT.

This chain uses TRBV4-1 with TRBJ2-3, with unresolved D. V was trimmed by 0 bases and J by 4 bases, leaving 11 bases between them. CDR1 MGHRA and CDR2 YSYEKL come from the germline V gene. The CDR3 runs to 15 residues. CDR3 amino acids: CASSQEPGFSDTQYF. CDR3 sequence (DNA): TGCGCCAGCAGCCAAGAACCAGGATTCTCAGATACGCAGTATTTT.